Listed here are 32 T cell receptor beta chains from one sample, sequenced in a study of chemoradiotherapy in HPV16-positive cancers (dated by TCRdb to 2021 to 2024). Library generation was performed with the immunoSEQ multiplex PCR assay. Sourced from immuneACCESS, this table was stored by TCRdb with only in-frame sequences that have V and J called. A share of the clones is absent; for the studies checked, an unresolved V gene accounts for under half, and the remainder has no known explanation. In this sample the table shows around 510 clones, about 88% of which occur a single time. The top ten clones comprise 15% to 17% of the sample. The specimen was tumor tissue, collected from a patient who underwent chemoradiotherapy. The receptors originated from a human donor with HPV-associated anogenital cancer.

This chain uses TRBV7-6 with TRBJ1-4, with a possible D match to TRBD1 (5 bases). Germline V gene sequence: CDR1 SGHVS, CDR2 FNYEAQ. V was trimmed by 4 bases and J by 0 bases, leaving 9 bases between them. The CDR3 spans 15 residues. The CDR3 DNA reads TGTGCCAGCAGCTGGGGCGACTCAACTAATGAAAAACTGTTTTTT. This gives the protein CASSWGDSTNEKLFF.

In this sample, this clone turned up once. V gene TRBV12-5 combines with J gene TRBJ2-1; 7 bases match TRBD2. V lost 4 bases, J lost 4 bases, and 4 bases stayed unmatched. Germline V gives CDR1 LGHNT, CDR2 FRNRAP. The CDR3 runs 14 residues. The CDR3 sequence: CASGWGGSYNEQFF. CDR3 nucleotide sequence: TGTGCTAGTGGTTGGGGGGGTTCATACAATGAGCAGTTCTTC.

This clone was recorded once. The chain combines TRBV28 with TRBJ2-7; TRBD1 matches 10 bases. The germline gives CDR1 MDHEN, CDR2 SYDVKM. CDR3 length equals 15 residues. Trimming took 6 bases from V and 10 from J; bases not matched to a gene: 15. CDR3 bases: TGTGCCAGCAGCGCCCCGGGACAGGGGTCACTGAACCAGTACTTC. It codes for CASSAPGQGSLNQYF.

The CDR3 sequence is CASSQGEDTEAFF. CDR3 nucleotides: TGTGCCAGCTCACAAGGGGAGGACACTGAAGCTTTCTTT. The chain is built from TRBV18 and TRBJ1-1; D may be TRBD1 (5 bases). Between the trimmed V and J ends, which lost 4 bases and 3 bases, there was a span of 9 bases. The CDR3 runs 13 residues. Looked up from germline, CDR1 is KGHSH and CDR2 is LQKENI.

The chain carries TRBV9 and TRBJ1-2, with TRBD1 as a possible D gene (6 bases). V was pared by 4 bases and J by 4 bases, with 17 bases between. Germline values: CDR1 SGDLS, CDR2 YYNGEE. The CDR3 consists of 15 residues. CDR3 in DNA: TGTGCCAGCAGCCCCCGAGGTGGGGGGGCCTATGGCTACACCTTC. As protein: CASSPRGGGAYGYTF.

The V call is TRBV4-3, the J call TRBJ2-2; D not certain. Per germline, CDR1 LGHNA and CDR2 YSLEER. CDR3 length: 15 residues. V lost 0 bases, J lost 5 bases, and 10 bases lay in between. The CDR3 spells CASSQERASTGELFF. CDR3 bases: TGCGCCAGCAGCCAAGAAAGGGCTAGTACCGGGGAGCTGTTTTTT.

The chain recombines TRBV5-1 with TRBJ1-2; no clear D gene. Germline lookup yields CDR1 SGHRS and CDR2 YFSETQ. Trimming left V 4 bases short and J 10 bases short, with 11 bases between. The CDR3 is 11 amino acids. This CDR3 reads CASSLGRNYTF. CDR3 DNA: TGCGCCAGCAGCCTGGGCAGGAACTACACCTTC. Based on the CDR3 plus reference TRBV5-1 and TRBJ1-2, the full variable domain is KAGVTQTPRYLIKTRGQQVTLSCSPISGHRSVSWYQQTPGQGLQFLFEYFSETQRNKGNFPGRFSGRQFSNSRSEMNVSTLELGDSALYLCASSLGRNYTFGSGTRLTVV.

This clone was seen more than once but under ten times. The genes are TRBV4-1 and TRBJ2-7, with D unresolved. Trimming pared 4 bases from V and 5 bases from J, leaving 12 bases between. CDR1 and CDR2 from the germline V gene are MGHRA and YSYEKL. The CDR3 runs 13 residues. CDR3 sequence (DNA): TGCGCCAGCAGCCTCTCCCCTGCCCACGAGCAGTACTTC. Amino acids: CASSLSPAHEQYF.

J is TRBJ2-6 and V is TRBV11-2; D remains unclear. Trimming took 7 bases from V and 0 from J, leaving 16 bases between them. This CDR3 contains 17 residues. The germline CDR1 and CDR2 sequences are SGHAT and FQNNGV. This CDR3 is CASTRGRVISGANVLTF. CDR3 nucleotides: TGTGCCAGCACCCGAGGACGGGTGATCTCTGGGGCCAACGTCCTGACTTTC. The whole variable domain, filled in from reference TRBV11-2 and TRBJ2-6, reads EAGVAQSPRYKIIEKRQSVAFWCNPISGHATLYWYQQILGQGPKLLIQFQNNGVVDDSQLPKDRFSAERLKGVDSTLKIQPAKLEDSAVYLCASTRGRVISGANVLTFGAGSRLTVL.

V is TRBV27 and J is TRBJ2-1, with TRBD2 identical over 13 bases. This CDR3 comprises 15 residues. The V gene's germline CDR1 is MNHEY and CDR2 SMNVEV (reference sequence). V was pared by 7 bases and J by 6 bases, with 6 bases of the junction left unmatched. The CDR3 DNA follows: TGTGCCAGCAAAAGAGGGACTAGCGGGGCCAATGAGCAGTTCTTC. This codes for CASKRGTSGANEQFF.

J is TRBJ1-2 and V is TRBV5-3; D not certain. TRBV5-3 is filed as an ORF, its function uncertain. Trimming removed 0 bases from V and 5 bases from J, with 11 bases in between. The CDR3 length is 14 residues. The CDR3 loop is CARSLGPSLYGYTF. The DNA for the CDR3 is TGTGCCAGAAGCTTGGGGCCGTCACTTTATGGCTACACCTTC.

The count of this clone is one. The chain employs TRBV4-1 and TRBJ1-2; maybe TRBD1 (5 bases). The CDR3 sequence is 13 residues long. V was pared by 4 bases and J by 5 bases, with 11 bases between. Germline V gene lookup returns CDR1 MGHRA and CDR2 YSYEKL. The CDR3 nucleotides read TGCGCCAGCAGCCTACAGGAATATTATGGCTACACCTTC. Residues: CASSLQEYYGYTF.

CDR3 sequence: CASSQDLWGSGYEQYF. DNA for the CDR3: TGCGCCAGCAGCCAAGATCTCTGGGGCTCAGGGTACGAGCAGTACTTC. The chain is built from TRBV4-3 and TRBJ2-7, with D possibly being TRBD1 (5 bases). The V end was cut by 0 bases, the J end by 4 bases, with 16 bases between. The CDR3 contains 16 residues. Germline CDR1 is LGHNA and CDR2 is YSLEER.

The V gene is TRBV14, the J gene TRBJ2-3; D gene uncertain. Trimming removed 5 bases at V and 6 bases at J, with 24 bases between. This CDR3 contains 17 residues. Germline loops: CDR1 SGHDN, CDR2 FVKESK. The CDR3 protein is CASSAGPSTPPWDTQYF. The CDR3 nucleotides are TGTGCCAGCAGCGCCGGGCCCTCAACCCCTCCCTGGGATACGCAGTATTTT. Based on the CDR3 plus reference TRBV14 and TRBJ2-3, the full variable domain is EAGVTQFPSHSVIEKGQTVTLRCDPISGHDNLYWYRRVMGKEIKFLLHFVKESKQDESGMPNNRFLAERTGGTYSTLKVQPAELEDSGVYFCASSAGPSTPPWDTQYFGPGTRLTVL.

V gene TRBV10-3 combines with J gene TRBJ1-2; 7 bases align to TRBD1. CDR3 size: 15 residues. V lost 6 bases to trimming and J lost 7 bases; unmatched junction nucleotides: 14. CDR1 is ENHRY, CDR2 SYGVKD, per germline. The CDR3 is CAISEPARQGGGYTF. The CDR3 nucleotides read TGTGCCATCAGCGAGCCCGCTCGACAGGGCGGTGGCTACACCTTC.

The table lists this clone with a few counts. The gene calls are TRBV7-3 and TRBJ2-3; TRBD2 might be the D (6 bases). The CDR3 runs 15 residues. V lost 3 bases to trimming and J lost 0 bases, with 10 bases between them. Germline-derived CDR1 and CDR2 are SGHTA and FQGTGA. The CDR3 region is CASSFLGTSTDTQYF. In DNA, the CDR3 is TGTGCCAGCAGCTTCCTTGGGACTAGCACAGATACGCAGTATTTT. The full variable domain, completed using reference TRBV7-3 and TRBJ2-3, is GAGVSQTPSNKVTEKGKYVELRCDPISGHTALYWYRQSLGQGPEFLIYFQGTGAADDSGLPNDRFFAVRPEGSVSTLKIQRTERGDSAVYLCASSFLGTSTDTQYFGPGTRLTVL.

The chain employs TRBV6-4 and TRBJ2-3; a possible D gene is TRBD2 (7 bases). The V gene lost 5 bases and the J gene lost 4 bases, with 16 bases spanning the gap. This CDR3 is built from 15 residues. Germline V gene sequence: CDR1 MRHNA, CDR2 SNTAGT. CDR3 DNA: TGTGCCAGCAGTCCCCTTGGGGGGGGGCCAGATACGCAGTATTTT. Protein sequence: CASSPLGGGPDTQYF.

The chain's CDR3 is CASSDYPTASWGTDTQYF. The CDR3 DNA sequence: TGCGCCAGCAGTGATTACCCTACAGCTAGCTGGGGCACAGATACGCAGTATTTT. V is TRBV10-2 and J is TRBJ2-3; D perhaps matches TRBD2 (5 bases). The germline V and J ends were trimmed by 3 bases and 1 base, with 20 bases remaining between them. Per germline, CDR1 WSHSY and CDR2 SAAADI. This CDR3 comprises 18 residues.

This clone appeared once. The V and J genes are TRBV7-6 and TRBJ2-7, with TRBD2 matching over 7 bases. V shed 5 bases, J shed 0 bases, and the junction held 4 bases outside the gene matches. Germline V gives CDR1 SGHVS, CDR2 FNYEAQ. The CDR3 extends over 14 amino acids. The CDR3 DNA follows: TGTGCCAGCAGCCCCGGGACTACCTCCTACGAGCAGTACTTC. Translating it yields CASSPGTTSYEQYF.

This chain links TRBV7-8 with TRBJ2-7; 7 bases map to TRBD2. Trimming at V came to 5 bases and at J to 3 bases, leaving 10 bases not matched to a gene. Looked up from germline, CDR1 is SGHVS and CDR2 is FQNEAQ. The CDR3 covers 15 residues. The CDR3 DNA reads as TGTGCCAGCAGCCACCGGGGAGGGGATGTCTACGAGCAGTACTTC. Protein product: CASSHRGGDVYEQYF.

The gene calls are TRBV12-5 and TRBJ1-1; D possibly corresponds to TRBD1 (6 bases). Trimming took off 0 bases at V and 3 bases at J, with 11 bases between the two ends. The germline CDR1 and CDR2 sequences are LGHNT and FRNRAP. The CDR3 is 15 residues long. Written as DNA, the CDR3 is TGTGCTAGTGGTTTGGTACAGGGAGGGGACACTGAAGCTTTCTTT. Its translation is CASGLVQGGDTEAFF.

V and J are TRBV29-1 and TRBJ2-5; TRBD2 matches at 16 bases. This CDR3 has 13 amino acids. CDR1 is SQVTM and CDR2 is ANQGSEA in the germline V gene. The J segment lost 11 bases and the V segment lost 2 bases, leaving 2 bases of the junction unmatched. The DNA of the CDR3 is TGCAGCGTTGAAAGGGGACTAGCGGGGGGGCAGTACTTC. Translating it yields CSVERGLAGGQYF.

The genes are TRBV4-2 and TRBJ2-2; D possibly matches TRBD1 or TRBD2 (5 bases each). The CDR3 loop spans 17 amino acids. Trimming took 4 bases from V and 3 from J, leaving 18 bases between them. Germline loops: CDR1 LGHNA, CDR2 YNFKEQ. CDR3 coding DNA: TGTGCCAGCAGCCCTGAAGCGATCGGGACCTACACCGGGGAGCTGTTTTTT. Its protein product is CASSPEAIGTYTGELFF.

The chain uses TRBV10-3 and TRBJ2-3, with 8 bases fitting TRBD2. CDR1 is ENHRY and CDR2 is SYGVKD in the germline V gene. The CDR3 loop spans 16 amino acids. The V and J ends lost 0 bases and 4 bases, in that order; junction bases with no gene match: 6. This CDR3 reads CAISESASGGPDTQYF. Here the CDR3 DNA reads TGTGCCATCAGTGAGTCGGCCTCGGGGGGGCCAGATACGCAGTATTTT.

V usage is TRBV9 and J usage is TRBJ2-1; perhaps TRBD2 as D (5 bases). The CDR3 consists of 14 residues. In germline, CDR1 is SGDLS, CDR2 YYNGEE. V was shortened by 6 bases and J by 8 bases, with 18 bases between the two germline ends. The CDR3 loop is CASNPGSRADEQFF. CDR3 coding DNA: TGTGCCAGCAACCCCGGGTCAAGAGCGGATGAGCAGTTCTTC.

This clone was detected once. The CDR3 DNA follows: TGTGCTAGTGGTTTGTCGCTACAGGGAACCAATGAGCAGTTCTTC. This sequence encodes CASGLSLQGTNEQFF. This chain connects TRBV12-5 to TRBJ2-1; weak D call: TRBD1 (6 bases). The germline V and J ends were trimmed by 2 bases and 6 bases, with 14 bases remaining between them. The germline V gene has CDR1 LGHNT and CDR2 FRNRAP. This CDR3 has 15 residues.

This clone was seen once. V is TRBV19 and J is TRBJ2-7; 8 bases map to TRBD1. CDR3 length: 15 residues. With 5 bases clipped from V and 0 bases from J, the junction kept 6 bases outside the gene matches. Looked up from germline, CDR1 is LNHDA and CDR2 is SQIVND (reference sequence). CDR3 DNA sequence: TGTGCCAGTAGTCCCCAGGGACAGGTCTCCTACGAGCAGTACTTC. Its protein is CASSPQGQVSYEQYF.

This clone was seen just once. Additional DNA sequences in this sample encode the identical CDR3. The chain couples TRBV10-3 to TRBJ1-1; maybe TRBD1 (6 bases). V was trimmed by 0 bases and J by 1 base, leaving 9 bases between them. CDR3 length: 15 amino acids. CDR1 ENHRY and CDR2 SYGVKD come from the germline V gene. This CDR3 is CAISESGGQNTEAFF. CDR3 nucleotide sequence: TGTGCCATCAGTGAGTCGGGGGGGCAGAACACTGAAGCTTTCTTT.

The chain carries TRBV6-5 and TRBJ1-2; 7 nucleotides match TRBD1. The germline gives CDR1 MNHEY, CDR2 SVGAGI. V shed 2 bases and J 8 bases; nucleotides not matched to a gene: 8. There are 14 residues in the CDR3. The CDR3 spells CASSYVQGVYGYTF. The CDR3 bases are TGTGCCAGCAGTTACGTCCAGGGGGTGTACGGCTACACCTTC.

This clone was detected a few times. The rearrangement links TRBV6-5 to TRBJ1-1, with D unresolved. This CDR3 has 13 amino acids. Germline CDR1 is MNHEY and CDR2 is SVGAGI. Trimming removed 6 bases at V and 5 bases at J, with 13 bases between. For the CDR3, the DNA is TGTGCCAGCAGGTGGCGGGCTAGGACTGAAGCTTTCTTT. Translating gives CASRWRARTEAFF.

The rearrangement joins TRBV7-9 to TRBJ2-1; D is unresolved. V shed 1 base and J shed 9 bases, with 7 bases lying between them. CDR1 and CDR2 from the germline V gene are SEHNR and FQNEAQ (reference sequence). There are 12 residues in the CDR3. The DNA for the CDR3 is TGTGCCAGCAGCTTAGTTGGCGCTGAGCAGTTCTTC. Encoded protein: CASSLVGAEQFF. The full variable domain, in which reference TRBV7-9 and TRBJ2-1 provide the parts outside the CDR3, is DTGVSQNPRHKITKRGQNVTFRCDPISEHNRLYWYRQTLGQGPEFLTYFQNEAQLEKSRLLSDRFSAERPKGSFSTLEIQRTEQGDSAMYLCASSLVGAEQFFGPGTRLTVL.

CDR3 sequence (DNA): TGTGCCAGCAGTGAAAGCGGCAGGACCTACGAGCAGTACTTC. Translating gives CASSESGRTYEQYF. V gene TRBV6-1 combines with J gene TRBJ2-7; TRBD2 is a possible D gene (5 bases). V lost 2 bases to trimming and J lost 2 bases, with 10 bases between them. In germline, CDR1 is MNHNS, CDR2 SASEGT. This CDR3 has 14 residues.